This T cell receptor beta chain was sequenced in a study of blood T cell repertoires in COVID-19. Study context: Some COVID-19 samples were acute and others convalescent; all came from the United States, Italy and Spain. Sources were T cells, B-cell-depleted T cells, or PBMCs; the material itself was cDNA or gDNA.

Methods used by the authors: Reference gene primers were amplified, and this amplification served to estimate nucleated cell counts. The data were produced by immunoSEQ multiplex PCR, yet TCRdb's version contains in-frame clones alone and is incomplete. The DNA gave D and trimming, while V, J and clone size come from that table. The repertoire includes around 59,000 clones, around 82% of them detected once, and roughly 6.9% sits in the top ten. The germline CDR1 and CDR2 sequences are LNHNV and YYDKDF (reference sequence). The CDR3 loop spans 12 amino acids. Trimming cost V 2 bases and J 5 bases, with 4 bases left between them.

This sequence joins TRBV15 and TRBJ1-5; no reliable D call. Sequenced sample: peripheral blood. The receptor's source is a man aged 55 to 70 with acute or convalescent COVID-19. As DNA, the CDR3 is TGTGCCACCAGCAGACCTGATCAGCCCCAGCATTTT. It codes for CATSRPDQPQHF.